These 18 T cell receptor beta chains were all obtained from the same sample, sequenced in a study of T cell responses to AZD1222 COVID-19 vaccine. Using immunoSEQ multiplex PCR, the repertoire was profiled, and TCRdb retains in-frame clones only, with some absent. This sample has under 150,000 clones, with 82% found just once. Sequenced here: peripheral blood, sampled on day 0 of MenACWY control vaccination. The origin of the receptors is an adult in good health.

The chain combines TRBV3-1 (or the pseudogene TRBV3-2) with TRBJ2-1, with D maybe TRBD2 (6 bases). There are 11 residues in the CDR3. Germline loops: CDR1 LGHDT, CDR2 YNNKEL (reference sequence). The V and J ends lost 3 bases and 9 bases respectively, with 6 bases between them. In DNA, the CDR3 is TGTGCCAGCAGCCACGGGGGTGAGCAGTTCTTC. It codes for CASSHGGEQFF.

Here the CDR3 reads CAISEDRWPQHF. In DNA form, the CDR3 reads TGTGCCATCAGTGAGGACCGGTGGCCCCAGCATTTT. This sequence joins TRBV10-3 and TRBJ1-5; D is unclear. CDR1 ENHRY and CDR2 SYGVKD come from the germline V gene. There are 12 residues in the CDR3. The V gene lost 2 bases and the J gene lost 9 bases, with 8 bases spanning the gap.

The genes are TRBV7-2 and TRBJ1-1; 9 bases align to TRBD1. The J segment lost 4 bases and the V segment lost 5 bases, leaving 8 bases of the junction unmatched. This CDR3 is built from 15 residues. Germline V gene data show CDR1 as SGHTA and CDR2 as FQGNSA. The DNA of the CDR3 is TGTGCCAGCAGCCGCGCGCCGACAGGGGGCACTGAAGCTTTCTTT. This sequence encodes CASSRAPTGGTEAFF.

This clone was observed a handful of times. The chain combines TRBV2 with TRBJ2-1, with D possibly matching TRBD1 (5 bases). Looked up from germline, CDR1 is SNHLY and CDR2 is FYNNEI. The CDR3 extends over 14 amino acids. Trimming took off 7 bases at V and 4 bases at J, with 14 bases between the two ends. The CDR3 sequence: CASTFLDSYNEQFF. CDR3 nucleotide sequence: TGTGCCAGCACCTTCCTAGACAGTTACAATGAGCAGTTCTTC. The whole variable domain, filled in from reference TRBV2 and TRBJ2-1, reads EPEVTQTPSHQVTQMGQEVILRCVPISNHLYFYWYRQILGQKVEFLVSFYNNEISEKSEIFDDQFSVERPDGSNFTLKIRSTKLEDSAMYFCASTFLDSYNEQFFGPGTRLTVL.

The rearrangement uses TRBV5-1 and TRBJ1-6; weak D call: TRBD1 (6 bases). Trimming took off 2 bases at V and 10 bases at J, with 19 bases between the two ends. From germline, CDR1 is SGHRS and CDR2 YFSETQ. The CDR3 has 16 amino acids. CDR3 sequence: CASSFQLQGGKSPLHF. The CDR3 DNA reads TGCGCCAGCAGCTTTCAACTACAGGGAGGTAAGTCACCCCTCCACTTT. The full variable domain, its missing parts supplied by reference TRBV5-1 and TRBJ1-6, is KAGVTQTPRYLIKTRGQQVTLSCSPISGHRSVSWYQQTPGQGLQFLFEYFSETQRNKGNFPGRFSGRQFSNSRSEMNVSTLELGDSALYLCASSFQLQGGKSPLHFGNGTRLTVT.

This chain uses TRBV2 with TRBJ2-3; D may match TRBD1 or TRBD2 (5 bases each). Germline V CDR1 and CDR2: SNHLY, FYNNEI. This CDR3 region has 17 residues. Between the trimmed V and J ends, which lost 3 bases and 1 base, there was a span of 17 bases. This CDR3 reads CASSEAAKRGGTDTQYF. The DNA for the CDR3 is TGTGCCAGCAGTGAGGCGGCCAAGAGGGGAGGCACAGATACGCAGTATTTT.

The genes are TRBV19 and TRBJ2-7; no clear D gene. V lost 5 bases, J lost 5 bases, and 7 bases lay in between. Germline loops: CDR1 LNHDA, CDR2 SQIVND (reference sequence). This CDR3 is 11 amino acids long. The DNA of the CDR3 is TGTGCCAGTAGTCTCCCCCACGAGCAGTACGTC. This translates into CASSLPHEQYV.

The chain is built from TRBV18 and TRBJ2-5; 7 bases map to TRBD1. The V gene's germline CDR1 is KGHSH and CDR2 LQKENI. There are 16 residues in the CDR3. V lost 0 bases, J lost 7 bases, and 11 bases stayed unmatched. Written as DNA, the CDR3 is TGTGCCAGCTCACCACCCGGTGAGAGGCAGGGGGTGACCCAGTACTTC. Amino acids: CASSPPGERQGVTQYF.

V is TRBV5-1 and J is TRBJ2-1; D possibly matches TRBD1 or TRBD2 (5 bases each). Germline assignment: CDR1 SGHRS and CDR2 YFSETQ. The V end was cut by 0 bases, the J end by 10 bases, with 14 bases between. The CDR3 sequence is 14 residues long. Written as DNA, the CDR3 is TGCGCCAGCAGCTTGGCCTTGGTAGGGGACGAGCAGTTCTTC. It translates to CASSLALVGDEQFF.

V and J are TRBV7-9 and TRBJ1-1, with 10 bases aligning to TRBD1. Germline assignment: CDR1 SEHNR and CDR2 FQNEAQ (reference sequence). The CDR3 totals 13 residues. V shed 2 bases, J shed 9 bases, and the junction held 3 bases outside the gene matches. This CDR3 is CASSLRGQGKAFF. The CDR3 DNA is TGTGCCAGCAGCTTAAGGGGACAGGGGAAAGCTTTCTTT.

The J gene is TRBJ2-3, the V gene TRBV14, with 9 bases aligning to TRBD2. The V and J ends lost 1 base and 8 bases, in that order; junction bases with no gene match: 10. CDR3 size: 16 residues. CDR1 SGHDN and CDR2 FVKESK come from the germline V gene. This chain's CDR3 is CASSQGELAGIGTQYF. The CDR3 DNA follows: TGTGCCAGCAGCCAAGGAGAACTAGCGGGTATCGGTACGCAGTATTTT. Combining the CDR3 with reference TRBV14 and TRBJ2-3 gives the whole variable domain EAGVTQFPSHSVIEKGQTVTLRCDPISGHDNLYWYRRVMGKEIKFLLHFVKESKQDESGMPNNRFLAERTGGTYSTLKVQPAELEDSGVYFCASSQGELAGIGTQYFGPGTRLTVL.

This chain uses TRBV11-2 with TRBJ1-6, with D hard to call. CDR1 and CDR2 from the germline V gene are SGHAT and FQNNGV. The CDR3 has 14 residues. Trimming left V 1 base short and J 9 bases short, with 10 bases between. The chain's CDR3 is CASSLGSGGSPLHF. The CDR3 DNA reads as TGTGCCAGCAGCTTAGGGTCCGGCGGTTCACCCCTCCACTTT.

The V gene is TRBV6-2 or TRBV6-3, the J gene TRBJ1-5; D unresolved. Between the trimmed V and J ends, which lost 5 bases and 7 bases, there was a span of 15 bases. The CDR3 is made up of 14 amino acids. The V gene's germline CDR1 is MNHEY and CDR2 SVGEGT. The CDR3 sequence: CASSMDSLGQPQHF. DNA of the CDR3: TGTGCCAGCAGTATGGACTCCCTAGGGCAGCCCCAGCATTTT.

This clone was counted once. This chain joins TRBV19 and TRBJ1-5, with 8 nucleotides matching TRBD1. Germline V lookup: CDR1 LNHDA, CDR2 SQIVND (reference sequence). This CDR3 region has 19 residues. J lost 2 bases, V lost 6 bases, and 18 bases had no gene match. The chain's CDR3 is CASSLTPRSTGGGNQPQHF. The CDR3 DNA reads as TGTGCCAGTAGCCTTACGCCGCGGTCTACAGGGGGGGGCAATCAGCCCCAGCATTTT.

This chain joins TRBV7-9 and TRBJ1-5; D might be TRBD1 (5 bases). This CDR3 region has 14 residues. Between the trimmed V and J ends, which lost 4 bases and 5 bases, there was a span of 12 bases. CDR1 and CDR2 (germline): SEHNR, FQNEAQ (reference sequence). CDR3 region: CASSSGRGYQPQHF. The DNA for the CDR3 is TGTGCCAGCAGCTCAGGAAGGGGTTATCAGCCCCAGCATTTT.

This rearrangement joins TRBV11-2 to TRBJ2-7; no clear D. The germline gives CDR1 SGHAT, CDR2 FQNNGV. The CDR3 is 15 residues long. Trimming cost V 5 bases and J 0 bases, with 14 bases left between them. This CDR3 reads CASSETTGSSYEQYV. The CDR3 DNA follows: TGTGCCAGCAGCGAAACGACTGGAAGCTCCTACGAGCAGTACGTC.

The J gene is TRBJ2-1, the V gene TRBV5-8; 15 bases fit TRBD2. Trimming took 1 base from V and 10 from J; bases not matched to a gene: 6. The germline CDR1 and CDR2 sequences are SGHTS and YDEGEE. The CDR3 extends over 16 amino acids. CDR3 DNA: TGTGCCAGCAGCTTGTCCCGGACTAGCGGGGGGGGAGAGCAGTTCTTC. It is translated as CASSLSRTSGGGEQFF.

This chain links TRBV18 with TRBJ1-4, with a tentative D call TRBD1 (5 bases). The germline CDR1 and CDR2 sequences are KGHSH and LQKENI. The ends were cut back, 4 bases at V and 8 bases at J, with 11 bases in the middle. This CDR3 has 13 amino acids. Here the CDR3 reads CASSRGREEKLFF. Here the CDR3 DNA reads TGTGCCAGCTCACGGGGCAGGGAAGAAAAACTGTTTTTT.